This T cell receptor (beta chain) was recorded in a study of cytomegalovirus exposure and HLA in healthy donors. This CDR3 has 15 residues. The V and J ends lost 5 bases and 8 bases, in that order; junction bases with no gene match: 9. Germline CDR1 is SEHNR and CDR2 is FQNEAQ (reference sequence). Study-wide results and caveats: A missense DCLRE1C variant was associated with V- and J-gene trimming of TCR beta chains in a later analysis, and an independent cohort replicated the association. Researchers reported in a later analysis that common viral pathogens appeared linked to several top clusters. A highly shared variant cluster was judged a likely technical artifact. Associated with cytomegalovirus, according to the listing, were 150 to 200 TCR beta chains.

60 Vbeta and 13 Jbeta primers were used in PCR. Produced via immunoSEQ multiplex PCR; TCRdb's table is partial and in-frame only. This table holds about 190,000 clones, roughly 86% found once. Notes on this clone: Its antigen is not identified.

The specimen sequenced was PBMCs. This chain connects TRBV7-9 to TRBJ2-1; 10 bases line up with TRBD1. This receptor was identified in a man aged 35 to 55 in good health and CMV-seropositive. In nucleotides, the CDR3 is TGTGCCAGCAGCCCCGGACAGGGGGATCGGGATGAGCAGTTCTTC. Its protein product is CASSPGQGDRDEQFF.